This TCR beta chain is drawn from a study of T cells in Graves' hyperthyroidism and ophthalmopathy. Findings and caveats of the study: A 13 V-J signature model discriminated ophthalmopathy versus stable hyperthyroidism. Blood samples included most of the expanded thyroid clonotypes exceeding 0.001.

Patients were excluded because of uncontrolled infection, other autoimmune disease, pregnancy or lactation. Per germline, CDR1 MNHEY and CDR2 SVGAGI. The CDR3 has 15 amino acids. Comments on this clonotype: The antigen is unknown. A much larger clonotype is one base distant, so this may be a read error.

Regions amplified from RNA transcripts were the TCR beta CDR3 regions. The HTBI primer set was used in a first-round RT-PCR of the TCR CDR3. One entry per CDR3 protein, called by TCRdb with MiXCR from the multiplex PCR reads. In the table there are 500,000 to 600,000 distinct CDR3 sequences, 35% to 55% of which are singletons. This chain uses TRBV6-5 with TRBJ2-2; weak D call: TRBD2 (5 bases). This receptor was identified in an adult woman with Graves' disease, either hyperthyroidism or ophthalmopathy (not recorded which). Material for sequencing was peripheral blood or thyroid tissue (not recorded which). CDR3 in amino acids: CAISYEGSNTGELFF. The CDR3 DNA is TGTGCCATCAGTTACGAGGGCAGTAACACCGGGGAGCTGTTTTTT.